Below are 5 T cell receptor beta chains sequenced from a single sample in a study of shared clonotypes between healthy human individuals. Profiling relied on immunoSEQ multiplex PCR, and the TCRdb table lists in-frame clones only, not all of them. The sample contains 150,000 to 200,000 clones, approximately 60% of which appear only once. Sequenced sample: memory CD4+ T cells sorted from blood. Described subset: CD45RA-negative fraction. The source of these receptors is a man under 40 in good health.

V gene TRBV21-1 combines with J gene TRBJ2-3; the table's D call TRBD2 went unverified against the DNA. TRBV21-1 is described as a pseudogene. The length of the CDR3 is 14 residues. The CDR3 DNA is TGTGCCAGCAGCAAAGTCCCTCCTGTGGATACGCAGTATTTT. This gives the protein CASSKVPPVDTQYF.

The chain recombines TRBV28 with TRBJ2-1; the match to TRBD2 covers 14 bases. With V trimmed by 2 bases and J by 7 bases, 22 bases remained unmatched. CDR3 length equals 22 residues. Germline values: CDR1 MDHEN, CDR2 SYDVKM. The chain's CDR3 is CASSLLLPGTGTSGSQWNEQFF. The CDR3 DNA reads TGTGCCAGCAGTTTACTCCTCCCCGGGACAGGGACTAGCGGGAGTCAATGGAATGAGCAGTTCTTC.

Only a few counts were recorded for this clone. The DNA for the CDR3 is TGTGCCAGCAGTTCCTCCTTCTTCGAGCAGTACTTC. This encodes CASSSSFFEQYF. The chain has TRBV28 and TRBJ2-7; no clear D. The CDR3 covers 12 residues. Trimming pared 4 bases from V and 6 bases from J, leaving 10 bases between. From germline, CDR1 is MDHEN and CDR2 SYDVKM.

The chain joins TRBV4-3 to TRBJ1-5; 10 bases align to TRBD1. The germline V gene has CDR1 LGHNA and CDR2 YSLEER. Trimming cost V 4 bases and J 1 base; bases outside gene matches: 19. This CDR3 region has 21 residues. The CDR3 loop is CASSPYRLGTGEGKSNQPQHF. In nucleotides, the CDR3 is TGCGCCAGCAGCCCCTACCGCCTAGGGACAGGGGAGGGAAAAAGCAATCAGCCCCAGCATTTT.

The J gene is TRBJ1-5, the V gene TRBV19, with D hard to call. The CDR3 length is 12 residues. Deletions cut 3 bases from V and 6 bases from J, with 6 bases between. Germline CDR1 LNHDA, CDR2 SQIVND (reference sequence). CDR3 protein: CASSIQAQPQHF. The CDR3 nucleotides read TGTGCCAGTAGTATCCAGGCTCAGCCCCAGCATTTT.